This TCR beta chain appears in the sequencing data of a study of a mutant IDH1 vaccine in newly diagnosed glioma. Study-level background: Treated patients, 62.5% male and approximately 38% female, averaged roughly 43 years of age. Study-level findings and limits: There seemed to be no relation between pseudoprogression and changes in top peripheral T cell clonotypes.

This CDR3 has 14 amino acids. Germline loops: CDR1 SGHTA, CDR2 FQGTGA. V gave up 5 bases and J gave up 5 bases; unmatched junction bases: 8. Comments on this clone: Its antigen is unidentified.

The data were produced by immunoSEQ multiplex PCR, yet TCRdb's version contains in-frame clones alone and is incomplete. The profile covers tens of thousands of clones, with around four fifths appearing a single time and 5.2% taken by the ten largest. Time point indicated: week 47, end of study. Mutant IDH1 20-mer peptide, at 300 ug, made up each vaccine dose, with topical imiquimod. All eight of the vaccinations patients received fell in weeks 1, 3, 5, 7, 11, 15, 19 and 23. The sequences come from PBMCs, collected from a glioma patient whose treatment included an IDH1 peptide vaccine. This sequence originates from a man aged 35 to 55 with glioma. The J gene is TRBJ1-1, the V gene TRBV7-3, with 7 bases identical to TRBD1. For the CDR3, the DNA is TGTGCCAGCAGCCAAACAGGGGAGGGGACTGAAGCTTTCTTT. Its translation is CASSQTGEGTEAFF.